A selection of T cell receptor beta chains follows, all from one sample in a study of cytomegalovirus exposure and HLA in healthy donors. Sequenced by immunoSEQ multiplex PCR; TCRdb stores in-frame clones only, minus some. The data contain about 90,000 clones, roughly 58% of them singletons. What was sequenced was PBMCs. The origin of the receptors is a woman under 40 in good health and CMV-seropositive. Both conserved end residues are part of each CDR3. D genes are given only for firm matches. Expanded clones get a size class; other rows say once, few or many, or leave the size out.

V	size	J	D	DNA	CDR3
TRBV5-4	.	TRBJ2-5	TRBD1	TGTGCCAGCAGCCCCCCCTGGACAGGACCGAAAAGGGGCCAAGAGACCCAGTACTTC	CASSPPWTGPKRGQETQYF
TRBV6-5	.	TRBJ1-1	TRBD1	TGTGCCAGCAGTTACCCAGGGGGCGGAGCTGAAGCTTTCTTT	CASSYPGGGAEAFF
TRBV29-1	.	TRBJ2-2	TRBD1	TGCAGCGTTGAAGACAGGGGGTCAAACACCGGGGAGCTGTTTTTT	CSVEDRGSNTGELFF
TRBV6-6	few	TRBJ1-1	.	TGTGCCAGCAGTTACTCGTCCGGGGAATGGGGAGCTTTCTTT	CASSYSSGEWGAFF
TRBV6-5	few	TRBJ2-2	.	TGTGCCAGCAGTTTCCGGGCGAACACCGGGGAGCTGTTTTTT	CASSFRANTGELFF
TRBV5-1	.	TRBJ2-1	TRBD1	TGCGCCAGCAGCCGGGACAGGGGATGGGATGAGCAGTTCTTC	CASSRDRGWDEQFF
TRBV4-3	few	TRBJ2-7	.	TGCGCCAGCAGCCAAAGTCAAGGGGGGGCCAACGAGCAGTACTTC	CASSQSQGGANEQYF
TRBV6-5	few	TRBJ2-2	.	TGTGCCTCGGGCGGGGGCCTGGTGAACACCGGGGAGCTGTTTTTT	CASGGGLVNTGELFF
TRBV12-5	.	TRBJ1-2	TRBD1	TGTGCTAGTGGTTTTCAGGGGGCCCCTAACTATGGCTACACCTTC	CASGFQGAPNYGYTF
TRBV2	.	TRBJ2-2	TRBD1	TGTGCCAGCGGAGACAGGGTTGGGACCGGGGAGCTGTTTTTT	CASGDRVGTGELFF
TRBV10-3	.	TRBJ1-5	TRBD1	TGTGCCATCAGTGAGTGGGACAGGGAAGTGACAGGTCAGCCCCAGCATTTT	CAISEWDREVTGQPQHF
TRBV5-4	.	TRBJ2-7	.	TGTGCCAGCAGCCCGCGGGACGTCAGCTCCTACGAGCAGTACTTC	CASSPRDVSSYEQYF
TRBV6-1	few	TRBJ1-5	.	TGTGCCAGCAGTGATGGGGCAGCCCCTCAGCCCCAGCATTTT	CASSDGAAPQPQHF
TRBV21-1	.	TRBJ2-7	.	TGTGCCAGCAGCGAAACCGGGACAGTGCGGGAGCAGTACTTC	CASSETGTVREQYF
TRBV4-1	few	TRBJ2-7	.	TGCGCCAGCAGCCAAGATCTTCGGGGATACGAGCAGTACTTC	CASSQDLRGYEQYF
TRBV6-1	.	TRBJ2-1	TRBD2	TGTGCCAGCAGCTACCCAAGGGGAGCGGGGAATGAGCAGTTCTTC	CASSYPRGAGNEQFF
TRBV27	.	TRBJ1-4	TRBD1	TGTGCCAGCAGTCCCTGGACAGGGGACGATGAAAAACTGTTTTTT	CASSPWTGDDEKLFF
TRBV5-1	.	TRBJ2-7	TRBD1	TGCGCCAGCCGGACAGGAGCCACGGCCTCCTACGAGCAGTACTTC	CASRTGATASYEQYF
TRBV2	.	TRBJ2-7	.	TGTGCCAGCAGTGGAAGACAGATCTCCTACGAGCAGTACTTC	CASSGRQISYEQYF
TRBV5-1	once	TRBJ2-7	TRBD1	TGCGCCAGCAGCCTGACAGGGTTCTACGAGCAGTACTTC	CASSLTGFYEQYF
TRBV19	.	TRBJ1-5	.	TGTGCCAGCATGAGACAGTCCGACCCTAGGGGCAATCAGCCCCAGCATTTT	CASMRQSDPRGNQPQHF
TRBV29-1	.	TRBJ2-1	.	TGCAGCGTTGAAGGCGGGGCCGGGTACAATGAGCAGTTCTTC	CSVEGGAGYNEQFF
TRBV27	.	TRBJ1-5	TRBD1	TGTGCCAGCAGTGAGGGACAGGGTCAGCCCCAGCATTTT	CASSEGQGQPQHF
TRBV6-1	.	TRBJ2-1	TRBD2	TGTGCCAGCAGAGCCCTTGGGGAGGGTGGTAATGAGCAGTTCTTC	CASRALGEGGNEQFF
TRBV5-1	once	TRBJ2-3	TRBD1	TGCGCCAGCAGCGCGGGACAGGGAGGAACAGATACGCAATATTTT	CASSAGQGGTDTQYF
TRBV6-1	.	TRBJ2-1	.	TGTGCCAGCAGTGAATTAGAGGGGGGGGGTAATGTATATGAGCAGTTCTTC	CASSELEGGGNVYEQFF
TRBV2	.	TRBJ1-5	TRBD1	TGTGCCAGCAGTGATGCGGACAGGGGAAATCAGCCCCAGCATTTT	CASSDADRGNQPQHF
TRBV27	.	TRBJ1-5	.	TGTGCCAGCAGTCCGGCCGGGTGGTGGCCCCAGCATTTT	CASSPAGWWPQHF
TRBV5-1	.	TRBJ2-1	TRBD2	TGCGCCAGCAGCCCGGGACTAGCGGGGGGCGGTGAGCAGTTCTTC	CASSPGLAGGGEQFF
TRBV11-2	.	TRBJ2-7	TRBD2	TGTGCCAGCAGCTTCGAGCGGGGGGTGGGCGAGCAGTACTTC	CASSFERGVGEQYF
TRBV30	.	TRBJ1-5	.	TGTGCCTGGAGTGAGGAGCGGGTCCCGAATCAGCCCCAGCATTTT	CAWSEERVPNQPQHF
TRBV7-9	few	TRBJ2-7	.	TGTGCCAGCAGCCCGTTGGGGCCGGCCTACGAGCAGTACTTC	CASSPLGPAYEQYF
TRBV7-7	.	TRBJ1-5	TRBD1	TGTGCTAGCAGCTTGTTGGGGACAGTGAACCGGCCCCAGCATTTT	CASSLLGTVNRPQHF
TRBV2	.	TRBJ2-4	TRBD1	TGTGCCAGCAGAGAACACCTACAGGGGGACATTCAGTACTTC	CASREHLQGDIQYF
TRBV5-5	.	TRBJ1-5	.	TGTGCCAGCAGCTTAAACACAGAGCTGCCCCAGCATTTT	CASSLNTELPQHF
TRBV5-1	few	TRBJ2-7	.	TGCGCCAGCAGCTTGGCACCGGGGGCGGGGGAAGGCGAGCAGTACTTC	CASSLAPGAGEGEQYF
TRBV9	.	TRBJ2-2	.	TGTGCCAGCAGCCCACTTAGTTTGAGGAACACCGGGGAGCTGTTTTTT	CASSPLSLRNTGELFF
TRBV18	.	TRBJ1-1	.	TGTGCCAGCTCACCCGGGGTGGGGACTGAAGCTTTCTTT	CASSPGVGTEAFF
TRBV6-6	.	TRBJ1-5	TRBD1	TGTGCCAGCAAAGCAGACAGGGGCAATCAGCCCCAGCATTTT	CASKADRGNQPQHF
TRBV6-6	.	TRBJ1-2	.	TGTGCCAGCAGTTACGACAACAGGGATCATGGCTACACCTTC	CASSYDNRDHGYTF
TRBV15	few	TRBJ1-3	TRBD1	TGTGCCACGGGACAGGGGATAGACACCATATATTTT	CATGQGIDTIYF
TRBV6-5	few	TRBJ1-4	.	TGTGCCAGCAGTCGGACAGCTAATGAAAAACTGTTTTTT	CASSRTANEKLFF
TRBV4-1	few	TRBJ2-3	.	TGCGCCAGCAGCCAAGTTCCCACTCCGGGGGATACGCAGTATTTT	CASSQVPTPGDTQYF
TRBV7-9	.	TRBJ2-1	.	TGTTCCAGCAGCTCCGGCCTAGGTACTAGCTCCAATGAGCAGTTCTTC	CSSSSGLGTSSNEQFF
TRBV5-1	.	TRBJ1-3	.	TGCGCCAGCGGGAAGGGAGCGGCTGGAAACACCATATATTTT	CASGKGAAGNTIYF
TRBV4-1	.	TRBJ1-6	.	TGCGCCAGCAATCAGGACATTACGCCAAGCTCCTATAATTCACCCCTCCACTTT	CASNQDITPSSYNSPLHF
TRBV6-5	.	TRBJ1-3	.	TGTGCCAGCAGTTACTCACGGGGCTCTGGAAACACCATATATTTT	CASSYSRGSGNTIYF
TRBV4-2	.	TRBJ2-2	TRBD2	TGTGCCAGCAGCCAAGATCAACCCGCTAGCGGGGGGGCCGGGGAGCTGTTTTTT	CASSQDQPASGGAGELFF
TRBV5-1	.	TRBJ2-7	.	TGCGCCAGCAGCTTGGTCTCGGGGGCCTACGAGCAGTACTTC	CASSLVSGAYEQYF
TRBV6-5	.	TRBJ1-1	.	TGTGCCAGCATCGCTCGTGGCTCAGAAGCTTTCTTT	CASIARGSEAFF
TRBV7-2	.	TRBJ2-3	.	TGTGCCAGCAGCTTATTTGGAGCCCTAGATACGCAGTATTTT	CASSLFGALDTQYF
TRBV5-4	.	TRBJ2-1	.	TGTGCCAGCAGCTTGGATCTAGCCGGATACAATGAGCAGTTCTTC	CASSLDLAGYNEQFF
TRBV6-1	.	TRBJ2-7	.	TGTGCCAGCAGGACAGGTTTCAGGGACGAGCAGTACTTC	CASRTGFRDEQYF